The 28 T cell receptor beta chains reported below all come from one sample, sequenced in a study of cytomegalovirus exposure and HLA in healthy donors. Clones were read by immunoSEQ multiplex PCR, and TCRdb kept only the in-frame ones, dropping some. The sample lists 130,000 or so clones, roughly nine tenths seen once, with 9% in the top ten. The specimen sequenced was PBMCs. Every receptor here comes from a woman in her late teens or twenties in good health and CMV-seropositive.

The V and J genes are TRBV28 and TRBJ2-2; 7 bases align to TRBD1. V trimming: 6 bases; J trimming: 6 bases; junction bases outside the gene matches: 4. Germline V gives CDR1 MDHEN, CDR2 SYDVKM. This CDR3 contains 13 residues. In DNA, the CDR3 is TGTGCCAGCAGCCTAGGACAGGCCGGGGAGCTGTTTTTT. It specifies CASSLGQAGELFF.

The chain links TRBV4-1 to TRBJ1-6; possibly TRBD1 for D (5 bases). V was trimmed by 2 bases and J by 0 bases, leaving 8 bases between them. This CDR3 is 16 amino acids long. CDR1 and CDR2 from the germline V gene are MGHRA and YSYEKL. The CDR3 nucleotides are TGCGCCAGCAGCCAACAGGGTAGCTCCTATAATTCACCCCTCCACTTT. It yields the protein CASSQQGSSYNSPLHF.

The rearrangement links TRBV7-9 to TRBJ1-4, with a tentative D call TRBD1 (6 bases). CDR3 length equals 17 residues. Trimming pared 1 base from V and 9 bases from J, leaving 21 bases between. Germline assignment: CDR1 SEHNR and CDR2 FQNEAQ (reference sequence). The DNA of the CDR3 is TGTGCCAGCAGCTTAGATGGGGTGCGGACAGCGGGGAAAAAACTGTTTTTT. Protein product: CASSLDGVRTAGKKLFF.

The CDR3 region is CASSFHRWGVNTEAFF. The CDR3 nucleotides read TGTGCCAGCAGTTTCCACAGGTGGGGGGTGAACACTGAAGCTTTCTTT. This sequence joins TRBV28 and TRBJ1-1, with D possibly matching TRBD1 (5 bases). CDR3 length equals 16 residues. The germline V gene has CDR1 MDHEN and CDR2 SYDVKM. Deletions cut 3 bases from V and 0 bases from J, with 14 bases between.

The chain recombines TRBV27 with TRBJ2-7; the match to TRBD1 covers 8 bases. CDR1 and CDR2 from the germline V gene are MNHEY and SMNVEV (reference sequence). This CDR3 contains 16 residues. The trim removed 8 bases at V and 3 bases at J, leaving 15 bases unmatched. The CDR3 sequence is CASSLRGQGAFYEQYF. DNA of the CDR3: TGTGCCAGCTCACTCAGGGGGCAGGGGGCGTTCTACGAGCAGTACTTC.

Only one count was recorded for this clone. The gene calls are TRBV27 and TRBJ2-1; TRBD1 is a possible D gene (5 bases). This CDR3 contains 14 residues. Looked up from germline, CDR1 is MNHEY and CDR2 is SMNVEV (reference sequence). V was pared by 2 bases and J by 1 base, with 6 bases between. The CDR3 loop reads CASSLGASYNEQFF. CDR3 DNA: TGTGCCAGCAGTTTAGGGGCTTCCTACAATGAGCAGTTCTTC.

The gene calls are TRBV5-4 and TRBJ2-3, with 10 bases that match TRBD2. Trimming took 4 bases from V and 1 from J; bases not matched to a gene: 6. Germline V gene lookup returns CDR1 SGHNT and CDR2 YYREEE (reference sequence). The CDR3 consists of 16 residues. CDR3 in amino acids: CASSTLAGVGTDTQYF. CDR3 DNA sequence: TGTGCCAGCAGCACCCTAGCGGGGGTGGGCACAGATACGCAGTATTTT.

The genes are TRBV4-1 and TRBJ1-2; 10 bases match TRBD1. From germline, CDR1 is MGHRA and CDR2 YSYEKL. The J segment lost 4 bases and the V segment lost 3 bases, leaving 8 bases of the junction unmatched. The CDR3 has 16 residues. The CDR3 DNA follows: TGCGCCAGCAGCCATGAACCGGGACAGGGGTTCTATGGCTACACCTTC. It encodes CASSHEPGQGFYGYTF.

J is TRBJ1-2 and V is TRBV30, with 7 nucleotides matching TRBD1. Germline values: CDR1 GTSNPN, CDR2 SVGIG (reference sequence). V was pared by 4 bases and J by 6 bases, with 5 bases of the junction left unmatched. The CDR3 runs 12 residues. For the CDR3, the DNA is TGTGCCTGGAACAGGGGAATCGATGGCTACACCTTC. It is translated as CAWNRGIDGYTF.

The CDR3: CASSPDVGADTEAFF. The CDR3 DNA reads TGCGCCAGCAGCCCGGATGTTGGGGCGGACACTGAAGCTTTCTTT. V and J are TRBV5-1 and TRBJ1-1; a weak D match, TRBD1 (5 bases). Trimming shortened V by 4 bases and J by 3 bases, and 16 bases separated the two germline ends. Germline CDR1 SGHRS, CDR2 YFSETQ. This CDR3 spans 15 amino acids. The full variable domain, in which reference TRBV5-1 and TRBJ1-1 provide the parts outside the CDR3, is KAGVTQTPRYLIKTRGQQVTLSCSPISGHRSVSWYQQTPGQGLQFLFEYFSETQRNKGNFPGRFSGRQFSNSRSEMNVSTLELGDSALYLCASSPDVGADTEAFFGQGTRLTVV.

The chain combines TRBV28 with TRBJ1-1; 8 bases are shared with TRBD1. Germline assignment: CDR1 MDHEN and CDR2 SYDVKM. Trimming at V came to 3 bases and at J to 7 bases, leaving 16 bases not matched to a gene. This CDR3 is 17 amino acids long. The DNA for the CDR3 is TGTGCCAGCAGTTTCCATACGGCGTCCCGGGACAGGATTGAAGCTTTCTTT. Its translation: CASSFHTASRDRIEAFF. Complete variable domain (other parts from reference TRBV28 and TRBJ1-1): DVKVTQSSRYLVKRTGEKVFLECVQDMDHENMFWYRQDPGLGLRLIYFSYDVKMKEKGDIPEGYSVSREKKERFSLILESASTNQTSMYLCASSFHTASRDRIEAFFGQGTRLTVV.

The rearrangement links TRBV11-2 to TRBJ2-7; 10 bases fit TRBD2. V lost 1 base to trimming and J lost 1 base; unmatched junction nucleotides: 1. Germline CDR1 and CDR2: SGHAT and FQNNGV. This CDR3 comprises 15 residues. The CDR3 spells CASSLGLAGSYEQYF. The CDR3 DNA is TGTGCCAGCAGCTTAGGACTAGCGGGTTCCTACGAGCAGTACTTC.

The rearrangement joins TRBV19 to TRBJ2-3, with 8 positions matching TRBD2. Trimming removed 6 bases from V and 5 bases from J; junction bases left unmatched: 7. CDR3 length equals 14 residues. From germline, CDR1 is LNHDA and CDR2 SQIVND (reference sequence). CDR3 protein: CASRSRGGGDTQYF. The CDR3 DNA is TGTGCCAGTAGAAGCCGGGGGGGAGGAGATACGCAGTATTTT.

The chain links TRBV5-4 to TRBJ1-1; D uncertain. This CDR3 is built from 14 residues. Trimming cost V 2 bases and J 4 bases, with 12 bases left between them. Germline V gene sequence: CDR1 SGHNT, CDR2 YYREEE (reference sequence). Here the CDR3 reads CASSFNSYSTEAFF. The CDR3 bases are TGTGCCAGCAGCTTCAACAGTTATTCCACTGAAGCTTTCTTT. The complete variable domain, with remaining parts taken from reference TRBV5-4 and TRBJ1-1, reads ETGVTQSPTHLIKTRGQQVTLRCSSQSGHNTVSWYQQALGQGPQFIFQYYREEENGRGNFPPRFSGLQFPNYSSELNVNALELDDSALYLCASSFNSYSTEAFFGQGTRLTVV.

The rearrangement uses TRBV9 and TRBJ2-1, with 11 bases that match TRBD1. Trimming cost V 0 bases and J 6 bases; bases outside gene matches: 2. The CDR3 has 15 residues. Germline V CDR1 and CDR2: SGDLS, YYNGEE. CDR3 in DNA: TGTGCCAGCAGCGTAGGGGACAGGGGGTCCAATGAGCAGTTCTTC. It codes for CASSVGDRGSNEQFF.

The chain uses TRBV19 and TRBJ2-5, with a tentative D call TRBD2 (5 bases). The ends were cut back, 3 bases at V and 3 bases at J, with 5 bases in the middle. CDR3 length equals 12 residues. CDR1 LNHDA and CDR2 SQIVND come from the germline V gene (reference sequence). The CDR3 DNA reads TGTGCCAGTAGTATGGAGGAAGAGACCCAGTACTTC. Its protein is CASSMEEETQYF.

The gene calls are TRBV6-1 and TRBJ2-1, with D maybe TRBD2 (5 bases). Looked up from germline, CDR1 is MNHNS and CDR2 is SASEGT. The V gene lost 3 bases and the J gene lost 0 bases, with 15 bases spanning the gap. This CDR3 has 17 amino acids. The CDR3 loop is CASSDVSGWRSYNEQFF. CDR3 coding DNA: TGTGCCAGCAGTGACGTCAGCGGTTGGCGCTCCTACAATGAGCAGTTCTTC.

J is TRBJ2-7 and V is TRBV4-2, with 9 bases fitting TRBD1. There are 14 residues in the CDR3. V shed 0 bases and J 6 bases; nucleotides not matched to a gene: 3. Germline-derived CDR1 and CDR2 are LGHNA and YNFKEQ. In DNA form, the CDR3 reads TGTGCCAGCAGCCAAGAAGGACAGGGGAGCGAGCAGTACTTC. Residues: CASSQEGQGSEQYF.

This chain links TRBV11-2 with TRBJ1-1, with D uncertain. There are 11 residues in the CDR3. V was shortened by 7 bases and J by 5 bases, with 8 bases between the two germline ends. Germline CDR1 reads SGHAT; CDR2 reads FQNNGV. CDR3: CASMGRTEAFF. The CDR3 DNA sequence: TGTGCCAGCATGGGGAGGACTGAAGCTTTCTTT.

The rearrangement links TRBV29-1 to TRBJ2-7; the D gene is possibly TRBD1 (5 bases). Between the trimmed V and J ends, which lost 7 bases and 0 bases, there was a span of 10 bases. This CDR3 has 12 amino acids. In germline, CDR1 is SQVTM, CDR2 ANQGSEA. The CDR3 nucleotides are TGCAGCGCCTCAGGGATCTCCTACGAGCAGTACTTC. Encoded protein: CSASGISYEQYF.

V and J are TRBV27 and TRBJ1-4; 7 bases match TRBD1. Germline lookup yields CDR1 MNHEY and CDR2 SMNVEV (reference sequence). CDR3 size: 16 residues. After removal of 5 bases from V and 6 bases from J, the junction contained 12 bases not matched to a gene. The DNA of the CDR3 is TGTGCCAGCAGTCCTGACTGGACAGGCGCGGATGAAAAACTGTTTTTT. Translated, it gives CASSPDWTGADEKLFF.

The chain combines TRBV11-2 with TRBJ1-2; D ambiguous. V lost 2 bases and J lost 0, with 13 bases in between. The V gene's germline CDR1 is SGHAT and CDR2 FQNNGV. The CDR3 is 16 amino acids. The CDR3: CASSLRGFHPNYGYTF. The CDR3 DNA reads TGTGCCAGCAGCTTAAGAGGGTTTCACCCTAACTATGGCTACACCTTC.

Here the CDR3 reads CASSQGLAREQYF. In nucleotides, the CDR3 is TGTGCCAGCAGCCAGGGACTAGCGAGGGAGCAGTACTTC. The chain uses TRBV6-1 and TRBJ2-7; 10 bases align to TRBD2. The V and J ends lost 6 bases and 7 bases, in that order; junction bases with no gene match: 6. CDR1 and CDR2 (germline): MNHNS, SASEGT. The CDR3 is 13 residues long.

The rearrangement links TRBV2 to TRBJ2-3, with unresolved D. Germline CDR1 and CDR2: SNHLY and FYNNEI. This CDR3 spans 12 amino acids. Trimming left V 3 bases short and J 4 bases short, with 5 bases between. The CDR3 reads CASSEFADTQYF. CDR3 nucleotide sequence: TGTGCCAGCAGTGAGTTCGCAGATACGCAGTATTTT.

A few counts support this clone. This chain connects TRBV19 to TRBJ1-6; TRBD1 agrees at 8 bases. The CDR3 runs to 15 residues. Germline CDR1 and CDR2: LNHDA and SQIVND (reference sequence). Trimming at V came to 4 bases and at J to 7 bases, leaving 6 bases not matched to a gene. The CDR3 DNA reads as TGTGCCAGTAGTACTCAGGGGGCCGGGAATTCACCCCTCCACTTT. Translated: CASSTQGAGNSPLHF.

The rearrangement joins TRBV5-1 to TRBJ2-3, with 7 bases fitting TRBD2. The J segment lost 1 base and the V segment lost 1 base, leaving 0 bases of the junction unmatched. This CDR3 has 14 residues. Germline CDR1 SGHRS, CDR2 YFSETQ. In DNA, the CDR3 is TGCGCCAGCAGCTTGAGCGGGGGCACAGATACGCAGTATTTT. This codes for CASSLSGGTDTQYF.

The V and J genes are TRBV11-1 and TRBJ2-3; 13 positions match TRBD2. Per germline, CDR1 SGHAT and CDR2 FQDESV (reference sequence). The ends lost 1 base at V and 6 bases at J; junction bases unmatched: 7. This CDR3 is built from 17 residues. The CDR3 protein is CASSLETGLAGSDTQYF. In DNA form, the CDR3 reads TGTGCCAGCAGCTTAGAAACGGGACTAGCGGGGTCCGATACGCAGTATTTT.

This CDR3 reads CASRDWGQGANEQFF. The CDR3, as DNA: TGTGCCAGCAGGGACTGGGGACAGGGGGCTAATGAGCAGTTCTTC. The rearrangement joins TRBV2 to TRBJ2-1; 12 nucleotides line up with TRBD1. This CDR3 has 15 amino acids. Germline values: CDR1 SNHLY, CDR2 FYNNEI. Trimming cost V 6 bases and J 7 bases; bases outside gene matches: 7.